The rows below give T cell receptor beta chains drawn from one sample of a study of cytomegalovirus exposure and HLA in healthy donors. Method: immunoSEQ multiplex PCR; TCRdb's copy keeps in-frame clones and lacks some. This sample has about 55,000 clones, with roughly 85% found just once. Sequenced sample: PBMCs. All receptors come from a man aged 30 to 39 in good health and CMV-seronegative. CDR3s include the opening cysteine and the closing phenylalanine or tryptophan. The order of the fields is clone size, D gene, J gene, V gene, CDR3 protein, CDR3 DNA. D genes are given only for firm matches. Rows give clone size only sometimes, using once, few, many, or a class for an expanded clone.

medium-sized,TRBD1,TRBJ2-3,TRBV28,CASSLQQGAIDTQYF,TGTGCCAGCAGTTTGCAACAGGGGGCAATTGATACGCAGTATTTT
few,-,TRBJ1-4,TRBV2,CASSSGEISRLFF,TGTGCCAGCAGTTCTGGGGAGATCTCGAGACTGTTTTTT
-,-,TRBJ1-5,TRBV19,CASSFISTDDSNQPQHF,TGTGCCAGTAGTTTCATCTCGACTGACGATAGCAATCAGCCCCAGCATTTT
once,-,TRBJ1-2,TRBV7-2,CASGLRGENWGSDYGYTF,TGTGCCAGCGGACTACGAGGGGAAAATTGGGGCTCGGACTATGGCTACACCTTC
-,-,TRBJ1-4,TRBV7-9,CASSKNRGTNEKLFF,TGTGCCAGCAGCAAAAATAGGGGGACTAATGAAAAACTGTTTTTT
-,-,TRBJ2-1,TRBV11-2,CASSLVRGRITYNEQFF,TGTGCCAGCAGCTTAGTTCGGGGGAGGATTACCTACAATGAGCAGTTCTTC
-,-,TRBJ1-1,TRBV10-2,CASSEWRGNTEAFF,TGCGCCAGCAGTGAGTGGAGGGGGAACACTGAAGCTTTCTTT
-,-,TRBJ1-5,TRBV4-2,CASIRLAGKGQPQHF,TGTGCCAGCATCCGTCTCGCGGGGAAAGGTCAGCCCCAGCATTTT
-,TRBD2,TRBJ2-1,TRBV4-2,CASSQSLAGGLLNEQFF,TGTGCCAGCAGCCAATCATTAGCGGGAGGCCTACTCAATGAGCAGTTCTTC
-,TRBD2,TRBJ2-5,TRBV7-2,CASSGRLAGVGETQYF,TGTGCCAGCAGCGGCCGACTAGCGGGAGTAGGGGAGACCCAGTACTTC
-,-,TRBJ2-2,TRBV27,CASSFDRATNTGELFF,TGTGCCAGCAGTTTTGACAGAGCTACGAACACCGGGGAGCTGTTTTTT
-,-,TRBJ1-5,TRBV4-3,CASSQVIGGQQPQHF,TGCGCCAGCAGCCAAGTCATCGGCGGTCAGCAGCCCCAGCATTTT
once,-,TRBJ2-7,TRBV13,CASSLGAGADSGEQYF,TGTGCCAGCAGCTTGGGGGCGGGGGCGGATAGTGGCGAGCAGTACTTC
few,TRBD1,TRBJ2-3,TRBV4-2,CASSQVARGMPTDTQYF,TGTGCCAGCAGCCAAGTGGCCAGGGGGATGCCCACAGATACGCAGTATTTT
-,TRBD1,TRBJ2-7,TRBV4-3,CASSQDFGQGFFEQYF,TGCGCCAGCAGCCAAGATTTCGGACAGGGATTTTTCGAGCAGTACTTC
-,TRBD2,TRBJ2-1,TRBV7-3,CASSFPLSGGPNEQFF,TGTGCCAGCAGCTTTCCGCTTAGCGGGGGACCGAATGAGCAGTTCTTC
-,-,TRBJ2-3,TRBV2,CASREDITDTQYF,TGTGCCAGCAGAGAGGACATCACAGATACGCAGTATTTT
-,-,TRBJ1-1,TRBV30,CAWSNGGVQEAFF,TGTGCCTGGAGTAACGGGGGGGTTCAGGAAGCTTTCTTT